These T cell receptor beta chains were read from a single sample in a study of T cell responses to AZD1222 COVID-19 vaccine. Profiling relied on immunoSEQ multiplex PCR, and the TCRdb table lists in-frame clones only, not all of them. The repertoire holds about 130,000 clones, with around 90% as singletons. Specimen: peripheral blood, collected 28 days after the second AZD1222 dose. Every receptor here comes from an adult who received the AZD1222 COVID-19 vaccine. Each CDR3 is given with its conserved first and last residue. The order of the fields is D gene, V gene, J gene, CDR3 protein, CDR3 DNA. D genes are given only for firm matches.

-	TRBV6-5	TRBJ1-2	CASSYSPRALGTF	TGTGCCAGCAGTTACTCCCCGCGGGCCCTAGGGACCTTC
TRBD2	TRBV7-2	TRBJ2-1	CASSSLGGLASYNEQFF	TGTGCCAGCAGCTCGCTGGGAGGGCTAGCCTCCTACAATGAGCAGTTCTTC
-	TRBV21-1	TRBJ2-5	CASSPRPYF	TGTGCCAGCAGTCCGCGGCCGTACTTC
TRBD1	TRBV5-4	TRBJ2-3	CASSYGTGVTDTQYF	TGTGCCAGCAGCTACGGGACAGGAGTCACAGATACGCAGTATTTT
TRBD2	TRBV7-3	TRBJ2-3	CASSSSGSRTDTQYF	TGTGCCAGCAGCTCTAGCGGGAGCAGGACAGATACGCAGTATTTT
-	TRBV6-5	TRBJ1-2	CASTPRRYYGYTF	TGTGCCAGCACCCCGCGGAGATACTATGGCTACACCTTC
-	TRBV7-2	TRBJ1-3	CASGPGGNTIYF	TGTGCCAGCGGTCCCGGAGGAAACACCATATATTTT
-	TRBV27	TRBJ1-5	CASSIFRGDQPQHF	TGTGCCAGCTCTATATTTAGGGGAGATCAGCCCCAGCATTTT
TRBD1	TRBV6-5	TRBJ2-7	CASRDRVSYEQYF	TGTGCCAGCAGAGACAGGGTCTCCTACGAGCAGTACTTC
-	TRBV7-9	TRBJ1-4	CASSTRRRGGNEKLFF	TGTGCCAGCAGCACCCGACGACGAGGGGGTAATGAAAAACTGTTTTTT